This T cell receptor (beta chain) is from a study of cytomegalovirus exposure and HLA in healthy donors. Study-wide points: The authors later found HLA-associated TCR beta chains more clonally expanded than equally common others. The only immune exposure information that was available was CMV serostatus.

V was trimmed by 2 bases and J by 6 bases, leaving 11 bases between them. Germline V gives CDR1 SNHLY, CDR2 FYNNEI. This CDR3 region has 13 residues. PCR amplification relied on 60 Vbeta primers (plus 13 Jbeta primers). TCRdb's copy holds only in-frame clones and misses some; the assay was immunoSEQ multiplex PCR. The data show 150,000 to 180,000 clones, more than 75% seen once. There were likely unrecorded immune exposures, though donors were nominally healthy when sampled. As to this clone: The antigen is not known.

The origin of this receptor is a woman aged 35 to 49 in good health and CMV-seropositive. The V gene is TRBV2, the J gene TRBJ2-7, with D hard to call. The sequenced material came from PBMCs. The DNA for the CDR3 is TGTGCCAGCAGTGAATCAGGCTTAGGCGAGCAGTACTTC. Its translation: CASSESGLGEQYF.